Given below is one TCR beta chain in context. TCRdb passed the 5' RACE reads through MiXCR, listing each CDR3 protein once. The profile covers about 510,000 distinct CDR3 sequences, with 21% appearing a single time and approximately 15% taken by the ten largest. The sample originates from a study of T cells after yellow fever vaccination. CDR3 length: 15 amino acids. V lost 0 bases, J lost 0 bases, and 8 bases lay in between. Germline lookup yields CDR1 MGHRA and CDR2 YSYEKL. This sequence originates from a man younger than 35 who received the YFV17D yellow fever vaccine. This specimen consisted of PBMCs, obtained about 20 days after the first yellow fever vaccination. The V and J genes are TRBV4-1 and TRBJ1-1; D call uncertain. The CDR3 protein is CASSQDREMNTEAFF. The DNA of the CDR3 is TGCGCCAGCAGCCAAGATCGGGAGATGAACACTGAAGCTTTCTTT.